This TCR beta chain comes out of a study of blood T cell repertoires in COVID-19. Study-wide context: Acute and convalescent COVID-19 specimens originated in the United States, Italy and Spain. In each case, the material was cDNA or gDNA derived from T cells, B-cell-depleted T cells, or PBMCs.

The CDR3 is 17 residues long. Unmatched junction bases numbered 9, after V lost 4 bases and J lost 0 bases. Looked up from germline, CDR1 is SGHNT and CDR2 is YENEEA. Authors' analysis steps: Amplification of reference gene primers provided the estimated nucleated cell counts. TCRdb keeps only in-frame clones here, not all; method: immunoSEQ multiplex PCR. That table is the source of V, J and clone size, and D and trimming were worked out from the DNA. The sample contains roughly 50,000 clones, around 80% of which appear only once. Sequenced material: peripheral blood. The chain uses TRBV11-3 and TRBJ2-4, with 7 nucleotides matching TRBD1. The sequence came from a human donor with active or convalescent COVID-19. The donor label of this sample is uncertain. DNA of the CDR3: TGTGCCAGCAGCTCCCGGCTAACAGGGGAAGCCAAAAACATTCAGTACTTC. As protein: CASSSRLTGEAKNIQYF.